The next 32 T cell receptor beta chains were all read from a single sample in a study of T cell responses to AZD1222 COVID-19 vaccine. Sequenced by immunoSEQ multiplex PCR; TCRdb stores in-frame clones only, minus some. The sample has some 180,000 clones, over 90% seen once. Sequencing was performed on peripheral blood, taken 28 days after the second AZD1222 dose. The source of these receptors is an adult who received the AZD1222 COVID-19 vaccine.

The chain carries TRBV19 and TRBJ1-3, with D unclear. Germline CDR1 and CDR2: LNHDA and SQIVND (reference sequence). Trimming took 8 bases from V and 1 from J, leaving 15 bases between them. The CDR3 runs 15 residues. Here the CDR3 reads CASFRLGSSGNTIYF. The DNA for the CDR3 is TGTGCCAGTTTCCGTCTTGGATCATCTGGAAACACCATATATTTT.

The chain carries TRBV4-3 and TRBJ2-5, with D possibly TRBD1 on 6 matching bases. The CDR3 is 14 amino acids. CDR1 is LGHNA and CDR2 is YSLEER in the germline V gene. Deletions cut 0 bases from V and 7 bases from J, with 12 bases between. Here the CDR3 reads CASSQEKGVGTQYF. CDR3 nucleotide sequence: TGCGCCAGCAGCCAAGAAAAGGGGGTAGGGACCCAGTACTTC.

This chain uses TRBV29-1 with TRBJ2-7; D possibly corresponds to TRBD2 (5 bases). The CDR3 has 12 amino acids. Germline values: CDR1 SQVTM, CDR2 ANQGSEA. V lost 4 bases, J lost 3 bases, and 10 bases lay in between. CDR3 protein: CSVAGERYEQYF. The CDR3 coding sequence is TGCAGCGTTGCCGGGGAGCGCTACGAGCAGTACTTC.

J is TRBJ1-2 and V is TRBV6-1; D is undetermined. V lost 1 base and J 9 bases, leaving 12 bases between the germline ends. In germline, CDR1 is MNHNS, CDR2 SASEGT. This CDR3 has 13 residues. The CDR3 here is CASSEGTAARYTF. DNA for the CDR3: TGTGCCAGCAGTGAAGGGACGGCGGCGCGCTACACCTTC.

This rearrangement joins TRBV19 to TRBJ2-7; TRBD1 matches at 8 bases. The junction had 8 bases not matched to a gene; V was cut back by 9 bases and J by 7 bases. Germline values: CDR1 LNHDA, CDR2 SQIVND (reference sequence). CDR3 length: 12 amino acids. CDR3 amino acids: CASSQGASEQYF. Written as DNA, the CDR3 is TGTGCCAGCAGCCAGGGGGCGAGTGAGCAGTACTTC.

The chain employs TRBV7-2 and TRBJ1-3; D is ambiguous. This CDR3 has 14 amino acids. The V end was cut by 4 bases, the J end by 4 bases, with 11 bases between. Germline-derived CDR1 and CDR2 are SGHTA and FQGNSA. The CDR3 nucleotides are TGTGCCAGCAGCTCGCCCCGCCAGGGAAACACCATATATTTT. This translates into CASSSPRQGNTIYF.

The chain has TRBV28 and TRBJ2-7, with D possibly matching TRBD1 (6 bases). CDR1 and CDR2 (germline): MDHEN, SYDVKM. The CDR3 totals 14 residues. The germline V and J ends were trimmed by 3 bases and 3 bases, with 12 bases remaining between them. The CDR3 sequence: CASSLAGAIYEQYF. CDR3 in DNA: TGTGCCAGCAGTTTGGCAGGGGCGATCTACGAGCAGTACTTC.

The chain uses TRBV7-9 and TRBJ2-1; D gene unclear. Between the trimmed V and J ends, which lost 1 base and 12 bases, there was a span of 13 bases. CDR1 and CDR2 from the germline V gene are SEHNR and FQNEAQ (reference sequence). CDR3 length: 13 residues. The CDR3 region has the DNA TGTGCCAGCAGCTTAGTAGGCACCCCACGGCAGTTCTTC. Protein product: CASSLVGTPRQFF.

This clone was recorded only once. The rearrangement joins TRBV4-1 to TRBJ2-7, with TRBD1 as a possible D gene (5 bases). This CDR3 contains 16 residues. Germline assignment: CDR1 MGHRA and CDR2 YSYEKL. V lost 0 bases and J lost 4, with 16 bases in between. CDR3: CASSQDIAGIIYEQYF. CDR3 in DNA: TGCGCCAGCAGCCAAGATATTGCAGGGATCATATACGAGCAGTACTTC.

The chain combines TRBV4-2 with TRBJ2-1; TRBD2 aligns across 12 bases. With V trimmed by 0 bases and J by 1 base, 4 bases remained unmatched. The CDR3 is made up of 18 amino acids. CDR1 LGHNA and CDR2 YNFKEQ come from the germline V gene. CDR3 sequence (DNA): TGTGCCAGCAGCCAAGATGGAGGACTAGCGGGGTCCTACAATGAGCAGTTCTTC. This sequence encodes CASSQDGGLAGSYNEQFF.

This clone was observed once. J is TRBJ1-1 and V is TRBV19; D gene uncertain. The CDR3 runs to 13 residues. Germline lookup yields CDR1 LNHDA and CDR2 SQIVND (reference sequence). V was shortened by 11 bases and J by 0 bases, with 13 bases between the two germline ends. The CDR3 DNA follows: TGTGCCGTCCGACCTAGGGTGAACACTGAAGCTTTCTTT. It encodes CAVRPRVNTEAFF.

V and J are TRBV6-1 and TRBJ1-5, with 12 bases aligning to TRBD1. Germline V gene sequence: CDR1 MNHNS, CDR2 SASEGT. The CDR3 has 17 amino acids. With V trimmed by 3 bases and J by 2 bases, 5 bases remained unmatched. CDR3 coding DNA: TGTGCCAGCAGTGATGGGACAGGGGGCTTGGGCAATCAGCCCCAGCATTTT. Protein: CASSDGTGGLGNQPQHF.

For this clone: Other DNA variants within this sample encode the same CDR3. The V and J genes are TRBV11-2 and TRBJ2-7; D gene unclear. Germline V gene lookup returns CDR1 SGHAT and CDR2 FQNNGV. V was clipped by 1 base and J by 3 bases, with 7 bases between them. The CDR3 totals 13 residues. CDR3 in amino acids: CASSLVPDYEQYF. CDR3 DNA sequence: TGTGCCAGCAGCTTAGTACCCGACTACGAGCAGTACTTC.

CDR3 in amino acids: CASSGLQGIRDNEQFF. CDR3 bases: TGTGCCAGCAGTGGCCTACAGGGGATTCGAGACAATGAGCAGTTCTTC. This sequence joins TRBV27 and TRBJ2-1; 7 bases match TRBD1. Germline trimming cut 5 bases from V and 5 bases from J; bases unmatched to any gene: 12. CDR1 is MNHEY, CDR2 SMNVEV, per germline (reference sequence). This CDR3 region has 16 residues.

The rearrangement uses TRBV29-1 and TRBJ2-7; 9 bases align to TRBD1. The germline V gene has CDR1 SQVTM and CDR2 ANQGSEA. V shed 3 bases, J shed 6 bases, and the junction held 6 bases outside the gene matches. The CDR3 extends over 13 amino acids. The CDR3 coding sequence is TGCAGCGTTGACGGACAGGGGTCCCTCGAGCAGTACTTC. Its protein is CSVDGQGSLEQYF.

Here the CDR3 DNA reads TGTGCCACCAGCAGAGGTACATGGGAGACCCAGTACTTC. Translated, it gives CATSRGTWETQYF. This rearrangement joins TRBV15 to TRBJ2-5; no clear D. CDR3 length: 13 residues. CDR1 is LNHNV and CDR2 is YYDKDF in the germline V gene (reference sequence). Trimming pared 1 base from V and 5 bases from J, leaving 8 bases between.

The chain couples TRBV6-1 to TRBJ1-1, with 11 bases lining up with TRBD1. CDR1 MNHNS and CDR2 SASEGT come from the germline V gene. With 1 base clipped from V and 3 bases from J, the junction kept 7 bases outside the gene matches. CDR3 length: 17 residues. The CDR3 DNA follows: TGTGCCAGCAGTGAAGAGGACAGGGGGCCGGGGGACACTGAAGCTTTCTTT. Protein sequence: CASSEEDRGPGDTEAFF.

The chain has TRBV5-6 and TRBJ1-4; D not resolved. The germline V gene encodes CDR1 SGHDT and CDR2 YYEEEE. The CDR3 is 14 residues long. V lost 5 bases, J lost 8 bases, and 16 bases lay in between. This chain's CDR3 is CASRSWWGIEKLFF. The CDR3 nucleotides are TGTGCCAGCAGGAGCTGGTGGGGAATAGAAAAACTGTTTTTT.

The genes are TRBV11-2 and TRBJ2-5, with no clear D. The germline gives CDR1 SGHAT, CDR2 FQNNGV. The CDR3 covers 15 residues. V lost 7 bases to trimming and J lost 2 bases, with 17 bases between them. This chain's CDR3 is CASTLGANSQETQYF. The CDR3 bases are TGTGCCAGCACCCTAGGCGCGAACTCACAAGAGACCCAGTACTTC.

This clone was recorded once. This sequence joins TRBV7-2 and TRBJ1-5, with D possibly TRBD1 on 5 matching bases. The CDR3 runs 15 residues. V was shortened by 2 bases and J by 2 bases, with 10 bases between the two germline ends. From germline, CDR1 is SGHTA and CDR2 FQGNSA. The CDR3 nucleotides read TGTGCCAGCAGCTTACAGGGTTGGGGCAATCAGCCCCAGCATTTT. The encoded protein is CASSLQGWGNQPQHF.

The chain is built from TRBV27 and TRBJ1-2; D might be TRBD1 (6 bases). Trimming stripped 6 bases from V and 10 bases from J, with 36 bases between. This CDR3 is 19 amino acids long. The V gene's germline CDR1 is MNHEY and CDR2 SMNVEV (reference sequence). The CDR3 bases are TGTGCCAGCAGCCTCCGGCCCGGGACAAACCTGAATCGACTATTCGACTACACCTTC. It codes for CASSLRPGTNLNRLFDYTF.

The V gene is TRBV13, the J gene TRBJ2-7; 9 nucleotides agree with TRBD1. The V and J ends lost 5 bases and 2 bases, in that order; junction bases with no gene match: 4. The CDR3 length is 14 residues. Per the germline V gene, CDR1 is PRHDT and CDR2 is FYEKMQ (reference sequence). CDR3 region: CASSPGQGTYEQYF. The CDR3, as DNA: TGTGCCAGCAGCCCGGGACAGGGTACCTACGAGCAGTACTTC.

V and J are TRBV7-9 and TRBJ2-3; D is undetermined. Germline-derived CDR1 and CDR2 are SEHNR and FQNEAQ (reference sequence). Trimming cost V 3 bases and J 2 bases, with 6 bases left between them. This CDR3 has 13 amino acids. CDR3 nucleotides: TGTGCCAGCAGCTTGAGGAACACAGATACGCAGTATTTT. This encodes CASSLRNTDTQYF.

The rearrangement uses TRBV2 and TRBJ1-1; D is possibly TRBD1 (6 bases). Germline values: CDR1 SNHLY, CDR2 FYNNEI. Trimming took off 2 bases at V and 0 bases at J, with 13 bases between the two ends. The CDR3 extends over 16 amino acids. CDR3 amino acids: CASSEREGTLNTEAFF. The CDR3 coding sequence is TGTGCCAGCAGTGAACGGGAAGGGACACTGAACACTGAAGCTTTCTTT.

The sample holds a few counts of this clone. V and J are TRBV5-5 and TRBJ1-4; maybe TRBD1 (6 bases). The CDR3 is 16 residues long. Germline CDR1 reads SGHKS; CDR2 reads YYEKEE (reference sequence). With 0 bases removed from V and 8 bases from J, the gap between germline ends came to 17 bases. The DNA of the CDR3 is TGTGCCAGCAGCTTGGAAGACCCTCGGAGGGGGGAAAAACTGTTTTTT. It translates to CASSLEDPRRGEKLFF.

CDR3 sequence reads: CASSARLADLSYEQYF. CDR3 in DNA: TGTGCCAGCAGCGCCCGACTAGCGGACCTCTCCTACGAGCAGTACTTC. V and J are TRBV7-2 and TRBJ2-7, with TRBD2 identical over 9 bases. The CDR3 length is 16 residues. Per germline, CDR1 SGHTA and CDR2 FQGNSA. Trimming removed 5 bases from V and 0 bases from J; junction bases left unmatched: 8.

This chain links TRBV5-1 with TRBJ2-5, with 9 bases aligning to TRBD1. Germline trimming cut 4 bases from V and 3 bases from J; bases unmatched to any gene: 7. This CDR3 has 15 residues. Germline loops: CDR1 SGHRS, CDR2 YFSETQ. CDR3 in DNA: TGCGCCAGCAGCCTTGAGGGGACAGGGAAAGAGACCCAGTACTTC. Protein product: CASSLEGTGKETQYF.

This clone was observed a single time. The chain is built from TRBV7-2 and TRBJ2-1; D gene uncertain. This CDR3 has 13 residues. CDR1 is SGHTA, CDR2 FQGNSA, per germline. V lost 4 bases and J 8 bases, leaving 12 bases between the germline ends. Here the CDR3 DNA reads TGTGCCAGCAGCTCACCGCTTAGCTATGAGCAGTTCTTC. This gives the protein CASSSPLSYEQFF.

V is TRBV20-1 and J is TRBJ2-7; D gene unclear. The CDR3 spans 11 residues. From germline, CDR1 is DFQATT and CDR2 SNEGSKA (reference sequence). V gave up 1 base and J gave up 6 bases, with 7 bases separating them. In DNA form, the CDR3 reads TGCAGTGCTAGAGTGGGAATCGAGCAGTACTTC. This translates into CSARVGIEQYF.

The V gene is TRBV11-3, the J gene TRBJ1-4, with 9 bases lining up with TRBD1. Losses at the gene ends were 6 bases for V and 7 bases for J; bases not matched to a gene: 15. Germline CDR1 reads SGHNT; CDR2 reads YENEEA. The CDR3 has 17 residues. This CDR3 reads CASRSGTGFQVGEKLFF. The CDR3, as DNA: TGTGCCAGCAGGTCCGGGACAGGGTTTCAAGTTGGTGAAAAACTGTTTTTT.

This chain connects TRBV10-3 to TRBJ1-6; 9 nucleotides agree with TRBD1. The germline gives CDR1 ENHRY, CDR2 SYGVKD. The ends lost 4 bases at V and 7 bases at J; junction bases unmatched: 2. The CDR3 runs to 14 residues. CDR3 protein: CAISVGQGNSPLHF. The CDR3 DNA follows: TGTGCCATCAGTGTCGGACAGGGGAATTCACCCCTCCACTTT.

The gene calls are TRBV6-5 and TRBJ2-7; a weak D match, TRBD2 (7 bases). Trimming cost V 7 bases and J 3 bases, with 16 bases left between them. Germline CDR1 and CDR2: MNHEY and SVGAGI. This CDR3 region has 14 residues. DNA for the CDR3: TGTGCCAGCACCGGTGGGGGGGCCAGCTACGAGCAGTACTTC. This translates into CASTGGGASYEQYF.